Listed below are T cell receptor beta chains from one sample, sequenced in a study of cytomegalovirus exposure and HLA in healthy donors. Only in-frame clones appear in the TCRdb table, and some are missing; sequencing was by immunoSEQ multiplex PCR. The data hold 150,000 to 200,000 clones, with around 83% observed a single time. Sequenced material: PBMCs. These receptors came from a man in his fifties in good health and CMV-seropositive. The CDR3 runs from the conserved cysteine through the conserved F or W. The D gene is left open where the match is weak. The size entry is marked missing in some rows and otherwise reads once, few, many or a size class.

-	-	TRBJ2-3	TRBV29-1	TGCAGCGTGGGTACAGGGTCCAGCACAGATACGCAGTATTTT	CSVGTGSSTDTQYF
-	-	TRBJ2-1	TRBV9	TGTGCCAGCAGCGTAGGAGTGAGCTCCTACAATGAGCAGTTCTTC	CASSVGVSSYNEQFF
few	TRBD1	TRBJ2-7	TRBV28	TGTGCCAGCAACCTCCAGGGGGCAGGGGAGCAGTACTTC	CASNLQGAGEQYF
-	TRBD2	TRBJ2-7	TRBV19	TGTGCCAGCAAAGGGACTAGCGGGAGTTACGAGCAGTACTTC	CASKGTSGSYEQYF
few	-	TRBJ1-1	TRBV27	TGTGCCAGCAGCCCGAACAGGGTCACTGAAGCTTTCTTT	CASSPNRVTEAFF
-	TRBD1	TRBJ2-7	TRBV28	TGTGCCAGCAGGCAAACAGGGGTGTACGAGCAGTACTTC	CASRQTGVYEQYF
-	TRBD1	TRBJ2-4	TRBV29-1	TGCAGCGTTGGGACAGGGAAAAACATTCAGTACTTC	CSVGTGKNIQYF
-	TRBD2	TRBJ2-1	TRBV7-3	TGTGCCAGCAGCATCACTAGCGGGGGAAACTACAATGAGCAGTTCTTC	CASSITSGGNYNEQFF
-	TRBD1	TRBJ2-1	TRBV29-1	TGCAGCGTTTACAGGGGAAATGAGCAGTTCTTC	CSVYRGNEQFF
-	TRBD1	TRBJ2-7	TRBV2	TGTGCCAGCAGTCGACAGGGGATGGCTGGCGAGCAGTACTTC	CASSRQGMAGEQYF
-	TRBD2	TRBJ2-2	TRBV5-1	TGCGCCAGCAGAAACCTAGCGGGGAACACCGGGGAGCTGTTTTTT	CASRNLAGNTGELFF
-	TRBD2	TRBJ2-7	TRBV28	TGTGCCAGCAGTTCCCAACTAGCGGGGGGGCGGGACGAGCAGTACTTC	CASSSQLAGGRDEQYF
-	TRBD1	TRBJ2-7	TRBV6-5	TGTGCCAGCAGTCCCCCAGGGGGTCCTACCTACGAGCAGTACTTC	CASSPPGGPTYEQYF
once	-	TRBJ1-1	TRBV27	TGTGCCAGCAGTTATATGGGGGGTTTGTCTGAAGCTTTCTTT	CASSYMGGLSEAFF
-	TRBD2	TRBJ2-7	TRBV2	TGTGCCAGCAGAAGGGAGGCTAGCGGGAGTTACGAGCAGTACTTC	CASRREASGSYEQYF
-	TRBD2	TRBJ2-7	TRBV6-6	TGTGCCAGCAACGCGGGGGATATCGAGCAGTACTTC	CASNAGDIEQYF
-	TRBD1	TRBJ2-7	TRBV10-3	TGTGCCATTTCCGGGACAGGCGCCTACGAGCAGTACTTC	CAISGTGAYEQYF
once	-	TRBJ2-7	TRBV12-2	TGTGCAAGTCGCACTAAAGGGTTGCGGGAGTTACCGATAGATGCCGAGCAGTACTTC	CASRTKGLRELPIDAEQYF
few	TRBD1	TRBJ2-1	TRBV27	TGTGCCAGCAGTCTCGGACAGGGGGGCTCCTACAATGAGCAGTTCTTC	CASSLGQGGSYNEQFF
-	TRBD2	TRBJ2-3	TRBV11-2	TGTGCCAGCAGCTTAAGTCCGATAGCGGGAAGCACAGATACGCAGTATTTT	CASSLSPIAGSTDTQYF
once	-	TRBJ2-1	TRBV27	TGTGCCAGCAAGGAGCGGTCTTCCTCACTGCTCTACAATGAGCAGTTCTTC	CASKERSSSLLYNEQFF
-	TRBD2	TRBJ2-2	TRBV5-1	TGCGCCAGCAGTAATGGACTAGCGGGAGGCAAGACCGGGGAGCTGTTTTTT	CASSNGLAGGKTGELFF
-	-	TRBJ1-4	TRBV28	TGTGCCAGCAGTTGGGGGGGAAAACTGTTTTTT	CASSWGGKLFF
-	TRBD1	TRBJ1-5	TRBV2	TGTGCCAGCAGCAGGGACAGGGCCAATCAGCCCCAGCATTTT	CASSRDRANQPQHF
once	-	TRBJ2-2	TRBV19	TGTGCCAGTAGTCCCGGGACTCCTTCGGGGGAGCTGTTTTTT	CASSPGTPSGELFF
few	-	TRBJ2-7	TRBV27	TGTGCCAGCAGTTTATCGTTTCGCTACGAGCAGTACTTC	CASSLSFRYEQYF
-	TRBD1	TRBJ1-1	TRBV27	TGTGCCAGCACCCGGGACAGGGCCGTGAACACTGAAGCTTTCTTT	CASTRDRAVNTEAFF
few	-	TRBJ2-5	TRBV4-1	TGCGCCAGCAGCCAGACCGGAGGGAAGGGGGAGACCCAGTACTTC	CASSQTGGKGETQYF
-	TRBD2	TRBJ2-7	TRBV6-1	TGTGCCAGCAGGGAAGGACTAGCGGGACAGGGGCAGTACTTC	CASREGLAGQGQYF
-	TRBD1	TRBJ1-6	TRBV2	TGTGCCAGCAGTGAAACAGGGGCTGGAGTTTCACCCCTCCACTTT	CASSETGAGVSPLHF
once	-	TRBJ2-2	TRBV6-5	TGTGCCAGCCGAACGGGAAGGAACACCGGGGAGCTGTTTTTT	CASRTGRNTGELFF
-	TRBD2	TRBJ2-5	TRBV30	TGTGCCTGGTCCGGACTAGCGGGGGCCCAGGGTGGGGAGCAGTACTTC	CAWSGLAGAQGGEQYF
-	TRBD2	TRBJ2-3	TRBV27	TGTGCCAGCAGTTTTCTAGCGGGGGGGGGAGATACGCAGTATTTT	CASSFLAGGGDTQYF
-	TRBD1	TRBJ2-7	TRBV19	TGTGCCAGTAGTAAAGGGACAGGCGTAATCTACGAGCAGTACTTC	CASSKGTGVIYEQYF
-	TRBD1	TRBJ2-2	TRBV18	TGTGCCAGCTCACCTAACAGGGGAAGCGGGGAGCTGTTTTTT	CASSPNRGSGELFF
-	TRBD2	TRBJ2-5	TRBV18	TGTGCCAGCTCACCTTCTAGCGGGAGTGGAGAGACCCAGTACTTC	CASSPSSGSGETQYF
-	TRBD2	TRBJ2-1	TRBV5-1	TGCGCCAGCAGCCCCCTAGCGGAATACAATGAGCAGTTCTTC	CASSPLAEYNEQFF
once	-	TRBJ1-4	TRBV21-1	TGTGCCAGCAGGACCGGGACAGGGAGGGGTGAAAAACTGTTTTTT	CASRTGTGRGEKLFF
-	-	TRBJ2-4	TRBV6-6	TGTGCCAGCAGTTACGGATCAGGAAACATTCAGTACTTC	CASSYGSGNIQYF
-	TRBD1	TRBJ2-2	TRBV2	TGTGCCAGCATGACAGGGCTGAACACCGGGGAGCTGTTTTTT	CASMTGLNTGELFF
-	-	TRBJ2-2	TRBV11-2	TGTGCCAGCAGCCTAATGTCGGGGGGCTTGGAGCTGTTTTTT	CASSLMSGGLELFF
-	-	TRBJ1-1	TRBV18	TGTGCCAGCTCACCAAACCAGGAGGGTGCTTTCTTT	CASSPNQEGAFF
-	-	TRBJ1-1	TRBV11-2	TGTGCCAGCAGCGATCAACACTGGAGGAACACTGAAGCTTTCTTT	CASSDQHWRNTEAFF